This T cell receptor beta chain was captured in a study of beta chain features in type 1 diabetes (dated by TCRdb to the late 2010s). With regard to the full study: Patients and healthy donors did not differ in mean age, gender distribution, total cell number or subset yield. A total of about 110,000,000 sorted cells were examined across all samples, and a strong correlation was observed between cell number per subset and RNA yield. In the study, TCRB repertoires of sorted circulating CD4+ T cell subsets from recently diagnosed type 1 diabetes patients were compared with those of matched healthy donors. Whereas all 30 or so donors provided naive and central memory subsets, regulatory and stem cell-like memory subsets were isolated from just 8 patients and about 8 healthy donors. On the study overall, not on this receptor specifically: Naive, central memory and regulatory TCRB repertoires appeared to be more similar among patients than among healthy donors. PCR may preferentially amplify shorter templates, but because patient and control samples were amplified and corrected together, any resulting skew would affect both groups equally. Because the HLA sub-analyses included only small numbers of individuals, any influence of HLA type on TCRB rearrangement was left unresolved. At VDJ recombination sites, type 1 diabetes patients had fewer insertions and more deleted nucleotides, which implies abnormalities in thymic rearrangement. Because cDNA rather than genomic DNA was sequenced, highly expressing activated cells could have been over-represented, although no difference in activation and CD3 levels was found between groups. Type 1 diabetes patients showed a moderate but significant shortening of TCRB CDR3 length in all four CD4+ subsets.

Of note for this clone: What this receptor recognizes is not known. Nothing much larger sits one base from this clone, and base qualities are not available.

CDR1 and CDR2 are read off the germline V gene (reference sequence) as SGHNT and YYREEE. The V and J ends are trimmed by 4 bases and 2 bases, leaving 18 bases between them. The CDR3 numbers 16 residues from cysteine through phenylalanine. This entry keeps only the CDR3 DNA: 48 bases, framed from base 1. From each donor, a single peripheral blood sample of 90 to 150 mL on average was drawn into heparinised tubes. A BD FACSAria II and a panel including CD45RO, CCR7, CD25, CD127, CD95 and CD27 were used to sort naive, central memory, regulatory and stem cell-like memory CD4+ T cells. All sorted populations exceeded 98% purity. Right away, PBMCs were isolated by Lymphoprep density gradient centrifugation and were stained directly, with no culture step. To minimize batch effects, samples were stained and sorted in pairs, one healthy donor with one patient per experiment. The entire amount of isolated RNA was reverse transcribed using the High Capacity cDNA Reverse Transcription Kit, so the sequenced TCRB transcripts were expressed ones. Naive, central memory and regulatory T cell samples underwent deep immunoSEQ sequencing, averaging about 3.57 million total reads per sample. Sorted cells were lysed in RLT buffer, and RNA was extracted using DNase-treated RNeasy Micro or Mini kits according to cell number. To prevent cross-contamination, every cell subset was processed on its own, while patient and healthy donor samples were processed together. TCRB sequences were amplified from cDNA with the immunoSEQ multiplex PCR, producing 87-bp fragments spanning the CDR3 region. Sequencing of the amplicons was performed on the Illumina HiSeq platform. The authors' pipeline ran thus. Synthetic template baselines were used to correct PCR bias computationally, reads within Hamming distance 2 were collapsed, and singletons that could not be merged were discarded. Reads were aligned to IMGT to assign V, D and J genes, CDR3 length, and insertions or deletions at six rearrangement sites. Within each subset, clonotype counts were normalized to the number of sorted cells before true diversity and Gini coefficients were calculated with the tcR R package. The overlap coefficient, calculated on TCRB nucleotide sequences, was used to quantify repertoire sharing. Out-of-frame TCRB sequences from naive cells were analyzed to stand in for the pre-selection repertoire. The table comes from immuneACCESS by way of TCRdb, which keeps in-frame sequences with V and J called. Part of the clones is missing from these tables; in studies checked, under half for an unresolved V gene and the rest for unknown reasons. The V and J calls and clone size are taken from that table; D and trimming were inferred from the DNA. The sample includes nearly 250,000 clones, with 13% to 15% observed a single time. The ten largest clones capture approximately 0.024% of the sample.

This receptor was obtained from a woman aged 40 to 55 in good health. This chain joins TRBV5-4 to TRBJ1-1; TRBD1 might be the D gene, on 5 matching bases. Sequencing used naive CD4+ T cells from blood. The intended sense of this specimen's cell subset or site label: true naive CD4+ T cells. The CDR3 protein is CASSRGSFRGNTEAFF. The bases are TGTGCCAGCAGCCGGGGGTCGTTTCGGGGAAACACTGAAGCTTTCTTT.